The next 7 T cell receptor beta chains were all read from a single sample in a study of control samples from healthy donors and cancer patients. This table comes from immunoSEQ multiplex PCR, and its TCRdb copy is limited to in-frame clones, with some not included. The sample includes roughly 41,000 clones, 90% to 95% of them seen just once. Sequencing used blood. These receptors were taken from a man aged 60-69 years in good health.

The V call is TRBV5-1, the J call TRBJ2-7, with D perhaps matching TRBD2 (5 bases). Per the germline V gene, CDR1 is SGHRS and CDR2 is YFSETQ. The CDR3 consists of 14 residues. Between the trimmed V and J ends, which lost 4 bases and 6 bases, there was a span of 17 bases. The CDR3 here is CASSLAEGLFEQYF. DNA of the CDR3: TGCGCCAGCAGCCTAGCCGAGGGTTTGTTCGAGCAGTACTTC.

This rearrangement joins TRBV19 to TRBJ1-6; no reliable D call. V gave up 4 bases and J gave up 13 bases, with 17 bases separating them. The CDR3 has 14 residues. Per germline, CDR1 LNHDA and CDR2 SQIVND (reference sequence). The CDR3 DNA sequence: TGTGCCAGTAGTAGGTCGGGCTCCCCACGGCCCCTCCACTTT. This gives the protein CASSRSGSPRPLHF.

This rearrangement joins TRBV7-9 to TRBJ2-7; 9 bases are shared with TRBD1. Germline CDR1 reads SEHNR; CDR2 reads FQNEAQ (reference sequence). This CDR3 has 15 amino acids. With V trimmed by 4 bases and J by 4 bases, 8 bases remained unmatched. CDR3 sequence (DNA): TGTGCCAGCAGCTCACCGGGACAGGGATCTTACGAGCAGTACTTC. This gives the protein CASSSPGQGSYEQYF.

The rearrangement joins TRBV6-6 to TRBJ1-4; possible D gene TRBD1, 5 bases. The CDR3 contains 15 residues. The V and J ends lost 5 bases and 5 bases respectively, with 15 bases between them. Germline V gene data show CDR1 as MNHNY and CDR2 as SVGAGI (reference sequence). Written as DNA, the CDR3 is TGTGCCAGCAGTGCCGGGACTGGTGGAAATGAAAAACTGTTTTTT. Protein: CASSAGTGGNEKLFF.

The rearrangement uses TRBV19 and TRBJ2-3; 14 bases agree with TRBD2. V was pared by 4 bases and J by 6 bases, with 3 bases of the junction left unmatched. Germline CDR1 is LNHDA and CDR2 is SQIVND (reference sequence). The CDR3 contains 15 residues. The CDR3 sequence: CASSTGTSGSDTQYF. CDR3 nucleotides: TGTGCCAGTAGTACAGGGACTAGCGGGAGTGATACGCAGTATTTT.

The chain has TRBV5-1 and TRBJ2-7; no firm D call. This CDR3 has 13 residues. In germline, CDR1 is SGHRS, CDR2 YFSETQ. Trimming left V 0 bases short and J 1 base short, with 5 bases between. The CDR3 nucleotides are TGCGCCAGCAGCTTGGACATGTCCTACGAGCAGTACTTC. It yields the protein CASSLDMSYEQYF.

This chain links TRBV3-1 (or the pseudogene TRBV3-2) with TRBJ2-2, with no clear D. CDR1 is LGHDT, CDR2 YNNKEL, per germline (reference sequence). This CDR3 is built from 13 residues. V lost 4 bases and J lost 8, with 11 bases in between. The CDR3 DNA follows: TGTGCCAGCAGCCCGCCGCCAGCGGGGGAGCTGTTTTTT. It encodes CASSPPPAGELFF.